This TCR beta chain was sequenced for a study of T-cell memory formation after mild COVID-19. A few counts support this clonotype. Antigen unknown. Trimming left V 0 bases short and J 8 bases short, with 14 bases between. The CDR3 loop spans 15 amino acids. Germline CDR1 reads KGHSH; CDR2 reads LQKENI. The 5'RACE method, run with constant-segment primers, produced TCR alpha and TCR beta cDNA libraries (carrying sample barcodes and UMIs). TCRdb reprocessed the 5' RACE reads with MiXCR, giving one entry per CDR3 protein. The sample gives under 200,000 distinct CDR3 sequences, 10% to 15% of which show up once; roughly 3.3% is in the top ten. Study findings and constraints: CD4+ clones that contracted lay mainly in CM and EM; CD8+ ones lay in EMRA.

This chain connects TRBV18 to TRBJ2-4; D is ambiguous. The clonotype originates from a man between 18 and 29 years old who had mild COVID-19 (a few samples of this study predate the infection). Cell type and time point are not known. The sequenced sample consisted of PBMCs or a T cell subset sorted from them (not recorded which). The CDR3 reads CASSPPSRVSDIQYF. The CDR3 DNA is TGTGCCAGCTCACCACCGTCCCGCGTTTCAGACATTCAGTACTTC. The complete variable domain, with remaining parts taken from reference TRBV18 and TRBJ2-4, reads NAGVMQNPRHLVRRRGQEARLRCSPMKGHSHVYWYRQLPEEGLKFMVYLQKENIIDESGMPKERFSAEFPKEGPSILRIQQVVRGDSAAYFCASSPPSRVSDIQYFGAGTRLSVL.